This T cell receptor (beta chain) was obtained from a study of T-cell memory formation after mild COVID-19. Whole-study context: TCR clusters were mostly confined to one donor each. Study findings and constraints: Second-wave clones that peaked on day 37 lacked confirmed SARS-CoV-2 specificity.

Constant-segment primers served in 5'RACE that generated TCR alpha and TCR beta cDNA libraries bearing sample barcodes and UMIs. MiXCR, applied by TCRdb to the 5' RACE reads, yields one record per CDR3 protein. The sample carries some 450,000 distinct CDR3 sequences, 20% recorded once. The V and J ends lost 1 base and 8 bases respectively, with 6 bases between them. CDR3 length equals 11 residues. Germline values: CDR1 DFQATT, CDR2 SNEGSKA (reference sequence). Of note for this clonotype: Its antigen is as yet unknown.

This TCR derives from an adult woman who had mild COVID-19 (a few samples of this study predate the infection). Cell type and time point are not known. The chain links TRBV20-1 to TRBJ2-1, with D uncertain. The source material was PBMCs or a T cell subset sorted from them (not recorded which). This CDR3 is CSARVSHEQFF. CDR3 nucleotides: TGCAGTGCTAGAGTCAGCCATGAGCAGTTCTTC.